This T cell receptor beta chain was observed in a study of response to subunit inactivated influenza vaccine. TCRdb used MiXCR to reprocess the RT-PCR reads, holding one entry per CDR3 protein. The sample shows 290,000 or so distinct CDR3 sequences, over 20% of them seen only once. The germline V gene encodes CDR1 SEHNR and CDR2 FQNEAQ (reference sequence). Trimming removed 1 base from V and 3 bases from J, with 2 bases in between. This CDR3 is 12 amino acids long. V usage is TRBV7-9 and J usage is TRBJ2-3; D call uncertain. Sequences were derived from PBMCs from blood, sampled about 20 months after vaccination. This sequence was found in a man aged 45 to 70 who received an inactivated influenza vaccine. The CDR3 here is CASSLETDTQYF. For the CDR3, the DNA is TGTGCCAGCAGCTTAGAAACAGATACGCAGTATTTT.